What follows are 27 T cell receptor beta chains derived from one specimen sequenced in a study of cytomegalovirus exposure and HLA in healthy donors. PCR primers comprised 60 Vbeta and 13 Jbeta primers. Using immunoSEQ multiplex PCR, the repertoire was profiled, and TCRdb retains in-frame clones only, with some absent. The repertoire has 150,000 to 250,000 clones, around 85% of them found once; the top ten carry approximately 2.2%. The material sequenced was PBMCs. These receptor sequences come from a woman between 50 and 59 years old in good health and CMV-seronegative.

Here the CDR3 DNA reads TGTGCCATCAGTGAGCCATGGACTAGCCTCGCTGGGGCCAACGTCCTGACTTTC. It encodes CAISEPWTSLAGANVLTF. The chain employs TRBV10-3 and TRBJ2-6, with TRBD2 identical over 8 bases. Germline assignment: CDR1 ENHRY and CDR2 SYGVKD. CDR3 length: 18 amino acids. The V segment lost 2 bases and the J segment 2 bases; nucleotides outside the gene matches: 8.

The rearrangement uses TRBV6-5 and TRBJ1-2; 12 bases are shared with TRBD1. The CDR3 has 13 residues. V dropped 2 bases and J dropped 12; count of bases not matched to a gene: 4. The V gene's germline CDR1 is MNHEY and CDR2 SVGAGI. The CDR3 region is CASSYGTGGKNTF. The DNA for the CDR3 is TGTGCCAGCAGTTACGGGACAGGGGGCAAGAACACCTTC.

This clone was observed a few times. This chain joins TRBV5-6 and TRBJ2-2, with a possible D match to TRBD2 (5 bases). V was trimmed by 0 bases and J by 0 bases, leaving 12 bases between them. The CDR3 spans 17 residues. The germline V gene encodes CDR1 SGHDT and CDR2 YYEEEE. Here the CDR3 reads CASSLGGWGPNTGELFF. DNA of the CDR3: TGTGCCAGCAGCTTGGGAGGGTGGGGTCCGAACACCGGGGAGCTGTTTTTT.

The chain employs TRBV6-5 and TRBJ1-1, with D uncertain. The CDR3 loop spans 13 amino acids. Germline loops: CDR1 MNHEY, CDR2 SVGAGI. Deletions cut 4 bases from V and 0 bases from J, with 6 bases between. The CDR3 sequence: CASSSELNTEAFF. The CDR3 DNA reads TGTGCCAGCAGTTCCGAGTTGAACACTGAAGCTTTCTTT.

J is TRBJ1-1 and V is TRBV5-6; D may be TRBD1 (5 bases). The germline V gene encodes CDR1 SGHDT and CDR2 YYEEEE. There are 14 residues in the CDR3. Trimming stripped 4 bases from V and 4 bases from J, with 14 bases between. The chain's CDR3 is CASSLGRRGTEAFF. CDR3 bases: TGTGCCAGCAGCCTGGGGAGGAGGGGCACTGAAGCTTTCTTT.

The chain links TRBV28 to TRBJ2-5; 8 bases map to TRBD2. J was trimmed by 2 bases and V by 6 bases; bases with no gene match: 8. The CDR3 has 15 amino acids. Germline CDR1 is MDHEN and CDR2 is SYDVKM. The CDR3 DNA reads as TGTGCCAGCAGCCTCGGGGGGGTGCGGCAAGAGACCCAGTACTTC. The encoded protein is CASSLGGVRQETQYF.

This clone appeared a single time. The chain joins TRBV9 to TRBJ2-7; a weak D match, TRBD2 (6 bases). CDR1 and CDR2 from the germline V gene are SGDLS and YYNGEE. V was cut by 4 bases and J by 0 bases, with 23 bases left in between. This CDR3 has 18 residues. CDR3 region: CASSPSRGTPTSSYEQYF. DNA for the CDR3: TGTGCCAGCAGCCCCTCGCGCGGGACGCCCACCAGCTCCTACGAGCAGTACTTC. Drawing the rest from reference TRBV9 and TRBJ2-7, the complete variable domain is DSGVTQTPKHLITATGQRVTLRCSPRSGDLSVYWYQQSLDQGLQFLIQYYNGEERAKGNILERFSAQQFPDLHSELNLSSLELGDSALYFCASSPSRGTPTSSYEQYFGPGTRLTVT.

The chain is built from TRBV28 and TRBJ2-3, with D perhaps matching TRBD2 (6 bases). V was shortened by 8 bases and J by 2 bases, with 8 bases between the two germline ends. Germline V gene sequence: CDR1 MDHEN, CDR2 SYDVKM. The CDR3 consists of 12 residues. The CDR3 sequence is CASGRITDTQYF. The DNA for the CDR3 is TGTGCCAGCGGGAGGATCACAGATACGCAGTATTTT.

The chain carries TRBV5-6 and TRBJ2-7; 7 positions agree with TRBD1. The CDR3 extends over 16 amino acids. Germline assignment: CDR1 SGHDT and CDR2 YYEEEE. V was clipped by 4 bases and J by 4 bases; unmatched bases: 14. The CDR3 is CASSPLPGQTLYEQYF. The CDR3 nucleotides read TGTGCCAGCAGCCCCCTCCCGGGACAGACCTTATACGAGCAGTACTTC.

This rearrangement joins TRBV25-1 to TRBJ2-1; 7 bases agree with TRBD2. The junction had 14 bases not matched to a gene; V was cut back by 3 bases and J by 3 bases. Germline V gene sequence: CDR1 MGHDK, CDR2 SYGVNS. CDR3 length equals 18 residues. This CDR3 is CASSESFVAGWNYNEQFF. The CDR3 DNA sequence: TGTGCCAGCAGTGAGTCCTTCGTAGCGGGCTGGAACTACAATGAGCAGTTCTTC.

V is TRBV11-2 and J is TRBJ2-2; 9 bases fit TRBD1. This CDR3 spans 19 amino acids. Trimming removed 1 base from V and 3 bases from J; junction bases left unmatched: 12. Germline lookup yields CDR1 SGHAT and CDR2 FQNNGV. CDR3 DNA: TGTGCCAGCAGCTTAGGGCCCACAGGGGGCGCGTGGGACACCGGGGAGCTGTTTTTT. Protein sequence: CASSLGPTGGAWDTGELFF.

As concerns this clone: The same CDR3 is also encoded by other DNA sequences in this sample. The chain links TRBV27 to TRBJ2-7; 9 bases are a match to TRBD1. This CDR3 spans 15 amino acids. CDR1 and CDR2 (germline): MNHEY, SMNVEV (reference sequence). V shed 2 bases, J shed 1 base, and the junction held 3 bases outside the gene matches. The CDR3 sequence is CASSLAGTGSYEQYF. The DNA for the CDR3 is TGTGCCAGCAGTTTAGCGGGGACAGGGTCCTACGAGCAGTACTTC.

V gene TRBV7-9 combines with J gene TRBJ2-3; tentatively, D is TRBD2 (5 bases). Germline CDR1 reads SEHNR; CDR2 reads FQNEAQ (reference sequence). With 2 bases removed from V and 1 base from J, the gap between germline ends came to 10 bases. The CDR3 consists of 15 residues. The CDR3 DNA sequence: TGTGCCAGCAGCTTACGGCTAGCACGCACAGATACGCAGTATTTT. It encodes CASSLRLARTDTQYF.

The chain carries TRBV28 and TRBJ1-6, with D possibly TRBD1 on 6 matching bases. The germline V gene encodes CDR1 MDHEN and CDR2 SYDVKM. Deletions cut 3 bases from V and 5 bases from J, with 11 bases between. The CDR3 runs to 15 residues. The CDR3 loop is CASSFSPGDNSPLHF. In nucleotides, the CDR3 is TGTGCCAGCAGTTTTAGTCCAGGGGATAATTCACCCCTCCACTTT.

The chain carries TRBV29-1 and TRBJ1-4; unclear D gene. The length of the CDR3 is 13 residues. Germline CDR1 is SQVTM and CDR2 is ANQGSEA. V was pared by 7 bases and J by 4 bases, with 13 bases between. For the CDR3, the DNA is TGCAGCGCAGCTACCGAGGTTAATGAAAAACTGTTTTTT. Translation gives CSAATEVNEKLFF. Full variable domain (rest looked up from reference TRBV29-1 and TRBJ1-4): SAVISQKPSRDICQRGTSLTIQCQVDSQVTMMFWYRQQPGQSLTLIATANQGSEATYESGFVIDKFPISRPNLTFSTLTVSNMSPEDSSIYLCSAATEVNEKLFFGSGTQLSVL.

The CDR3 sequence is CSVTRTGNYEQYF. The CDR3 nucleotides are TGCAGCGTTACTAGGACAGGGAACTACGAGCAGTACTTC. This chain links TRBV29-1 with TRBJ2-7; 8 bases map to TRBD1. Looked up from germline, CDR1 is SQVTM and CDR2 is ANQGSEA. This CDR3 comprises 13 residues. The ends lost 5 bases at V and 3 bases at J; junction bases unmatched: 6.

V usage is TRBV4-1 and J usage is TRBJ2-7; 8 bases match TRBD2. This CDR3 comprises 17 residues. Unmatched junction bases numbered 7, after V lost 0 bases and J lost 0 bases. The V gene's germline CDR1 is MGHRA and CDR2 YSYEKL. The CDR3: CASSQESAGVTSYEQYF. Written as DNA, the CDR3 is TGCGCCAGCAGCCAAGAGTCAGCGGGAGTAACCTCCTACGAGCAGTACTTC.

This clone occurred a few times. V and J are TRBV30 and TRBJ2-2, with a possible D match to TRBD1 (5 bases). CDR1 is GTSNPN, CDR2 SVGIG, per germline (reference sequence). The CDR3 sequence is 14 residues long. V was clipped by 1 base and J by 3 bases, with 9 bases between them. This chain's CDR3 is CAWSAGLHTGELFF. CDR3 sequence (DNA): TGTGCCTGGAGTGCAGGGCTACACACCGGGGAGCTGTTTTTT.

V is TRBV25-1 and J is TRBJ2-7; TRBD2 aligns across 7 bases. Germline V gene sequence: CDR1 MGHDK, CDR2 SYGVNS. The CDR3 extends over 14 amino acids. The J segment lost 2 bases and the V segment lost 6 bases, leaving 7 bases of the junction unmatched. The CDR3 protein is CASSGRGLTYEQYF. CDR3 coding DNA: TGTGCCAGCAGCGGCCGGGGACTAACCTACGAGCAGTACTTC.

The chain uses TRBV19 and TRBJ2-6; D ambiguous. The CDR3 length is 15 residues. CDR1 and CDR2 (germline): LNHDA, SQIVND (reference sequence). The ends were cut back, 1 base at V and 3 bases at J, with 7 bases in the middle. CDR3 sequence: CASSIVPSGANVLTF. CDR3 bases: TGTGCCAGTAGTATAGTTCCTAGTGGGGCCAACGTCCTGACTTTC.

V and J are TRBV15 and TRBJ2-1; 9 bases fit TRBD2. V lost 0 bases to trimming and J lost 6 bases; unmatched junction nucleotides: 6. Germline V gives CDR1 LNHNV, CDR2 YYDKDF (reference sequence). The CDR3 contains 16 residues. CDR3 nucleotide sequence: TGTGCCACCAGCAGAGAGTTAGCGGGAGCGGGCAATGAGCAGTTCTTC. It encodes CATSRELAGAGNEQFF.

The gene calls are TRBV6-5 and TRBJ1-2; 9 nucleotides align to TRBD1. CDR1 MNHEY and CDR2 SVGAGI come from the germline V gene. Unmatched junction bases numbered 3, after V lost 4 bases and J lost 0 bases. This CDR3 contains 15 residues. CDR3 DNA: TGTGCCAGCAGTTCCAGACAGGGGGCTAACTATGGCTACACCTTC. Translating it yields CASSSRQGANYGYTF.

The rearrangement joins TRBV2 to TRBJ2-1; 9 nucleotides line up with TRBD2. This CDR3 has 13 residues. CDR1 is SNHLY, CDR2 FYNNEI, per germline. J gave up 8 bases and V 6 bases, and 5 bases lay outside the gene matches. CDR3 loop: CASRGTSTDEQFF. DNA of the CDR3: TGTGCCAGCAGAGGGACTAGCACAGATGAGCAGTTCTTC.

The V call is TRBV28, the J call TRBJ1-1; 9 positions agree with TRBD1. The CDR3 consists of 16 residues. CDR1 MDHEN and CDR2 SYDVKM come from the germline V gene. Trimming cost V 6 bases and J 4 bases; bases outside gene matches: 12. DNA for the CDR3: TGTGCCAGCAGCATCGAACAGGGGGCTATCGGCACTGAAGCTTTCTTT. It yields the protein CASSIEQGAIGTEAFF.

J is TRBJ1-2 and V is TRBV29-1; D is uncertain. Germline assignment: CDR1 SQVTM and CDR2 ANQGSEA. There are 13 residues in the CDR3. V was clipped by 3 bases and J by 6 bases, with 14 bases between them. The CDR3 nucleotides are TGCAGCGTTGACCTCGGGGTAAGGAATGGCTACACCTTC. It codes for CSVDLGVRNGYTF. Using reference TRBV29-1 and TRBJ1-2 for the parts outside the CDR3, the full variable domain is SAVISQKPSRDICQRGTSLTIQCQVDSQVTMMFWYRQQPGQSLTLIATANQGSEATYESGFVIDKFPISRPNLTFSTLTVSNMSPEDSSIYLCSVDLGVRNGYTFGSGTRLTVV.

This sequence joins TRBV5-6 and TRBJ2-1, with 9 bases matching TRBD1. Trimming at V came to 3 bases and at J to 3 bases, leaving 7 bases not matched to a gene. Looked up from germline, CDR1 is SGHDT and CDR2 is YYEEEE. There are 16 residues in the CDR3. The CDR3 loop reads CASSWGGQGVYNEQFF. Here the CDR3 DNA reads TGTGCCAGCAGCTGGGGGGGACAGGGAGTCTACAATGAGCAGTTCTTC.

The CDR3 sequence: CASSPGTSGSPETQYF. CDR3 in DNA: TGTGCCAGCAGCCCGGGGACTAGCGGGAGTCCGGAGACCCAGTACTTC. The V and J genes are TRBV4-2 and TRBJ2-5; 14 bases line up with TRBD2. J was trimmed by 5 bases and V by 4 bases; bases with no gene match: 6. Germline V gene lookup returns CDR1 LGHNA and CDR2 YNFKEQ. This CDR3 contains 16 residues.